The present entry profiles one T cell receptor (beta chain) with its context. Profiled with immunoSEQ multiplex PCR; TCRdb holds only in-frame clones, not every one. This table holds around 150,000 clones, 94% found once. The data derive from a study of control samples from healthy donors and cancer patients. The V end was cut by 3 bases, the J end by 5 bases, with 19 bases between. Germline assignment: CDR1 LNHNV and CDR2 YYDKDF (reference sequence). CDR3 length: 17 amino acids. The genes are TRBV15 and TRBJ1-4, with D perhaps matching TRBD1 (6 bases). The TCR was taken from a woman aged 40 to 49 in good health. Sequenced: blood. The CDR3 reads CATSRRGTGTFNEKLFF. CDR3 nucleotides: TGTGCCACCAGCAGGAGGGGGACCGGGACATTCAATGAAAAACTGTTTTTT. Full variable domain (rest looked up from reference TRBV15 and TRBJ1-4): DAMVIQNPRYQVTQFGKPVTLSCSQTLNHNVMYWYQQKSSQAPKLLFHYYDKDFNNEADTPDNFQSRRPNTSFCFLDIRSPGLGDTAMYLCATSRRGTGTFNEKLFFGSGTQLSVL.